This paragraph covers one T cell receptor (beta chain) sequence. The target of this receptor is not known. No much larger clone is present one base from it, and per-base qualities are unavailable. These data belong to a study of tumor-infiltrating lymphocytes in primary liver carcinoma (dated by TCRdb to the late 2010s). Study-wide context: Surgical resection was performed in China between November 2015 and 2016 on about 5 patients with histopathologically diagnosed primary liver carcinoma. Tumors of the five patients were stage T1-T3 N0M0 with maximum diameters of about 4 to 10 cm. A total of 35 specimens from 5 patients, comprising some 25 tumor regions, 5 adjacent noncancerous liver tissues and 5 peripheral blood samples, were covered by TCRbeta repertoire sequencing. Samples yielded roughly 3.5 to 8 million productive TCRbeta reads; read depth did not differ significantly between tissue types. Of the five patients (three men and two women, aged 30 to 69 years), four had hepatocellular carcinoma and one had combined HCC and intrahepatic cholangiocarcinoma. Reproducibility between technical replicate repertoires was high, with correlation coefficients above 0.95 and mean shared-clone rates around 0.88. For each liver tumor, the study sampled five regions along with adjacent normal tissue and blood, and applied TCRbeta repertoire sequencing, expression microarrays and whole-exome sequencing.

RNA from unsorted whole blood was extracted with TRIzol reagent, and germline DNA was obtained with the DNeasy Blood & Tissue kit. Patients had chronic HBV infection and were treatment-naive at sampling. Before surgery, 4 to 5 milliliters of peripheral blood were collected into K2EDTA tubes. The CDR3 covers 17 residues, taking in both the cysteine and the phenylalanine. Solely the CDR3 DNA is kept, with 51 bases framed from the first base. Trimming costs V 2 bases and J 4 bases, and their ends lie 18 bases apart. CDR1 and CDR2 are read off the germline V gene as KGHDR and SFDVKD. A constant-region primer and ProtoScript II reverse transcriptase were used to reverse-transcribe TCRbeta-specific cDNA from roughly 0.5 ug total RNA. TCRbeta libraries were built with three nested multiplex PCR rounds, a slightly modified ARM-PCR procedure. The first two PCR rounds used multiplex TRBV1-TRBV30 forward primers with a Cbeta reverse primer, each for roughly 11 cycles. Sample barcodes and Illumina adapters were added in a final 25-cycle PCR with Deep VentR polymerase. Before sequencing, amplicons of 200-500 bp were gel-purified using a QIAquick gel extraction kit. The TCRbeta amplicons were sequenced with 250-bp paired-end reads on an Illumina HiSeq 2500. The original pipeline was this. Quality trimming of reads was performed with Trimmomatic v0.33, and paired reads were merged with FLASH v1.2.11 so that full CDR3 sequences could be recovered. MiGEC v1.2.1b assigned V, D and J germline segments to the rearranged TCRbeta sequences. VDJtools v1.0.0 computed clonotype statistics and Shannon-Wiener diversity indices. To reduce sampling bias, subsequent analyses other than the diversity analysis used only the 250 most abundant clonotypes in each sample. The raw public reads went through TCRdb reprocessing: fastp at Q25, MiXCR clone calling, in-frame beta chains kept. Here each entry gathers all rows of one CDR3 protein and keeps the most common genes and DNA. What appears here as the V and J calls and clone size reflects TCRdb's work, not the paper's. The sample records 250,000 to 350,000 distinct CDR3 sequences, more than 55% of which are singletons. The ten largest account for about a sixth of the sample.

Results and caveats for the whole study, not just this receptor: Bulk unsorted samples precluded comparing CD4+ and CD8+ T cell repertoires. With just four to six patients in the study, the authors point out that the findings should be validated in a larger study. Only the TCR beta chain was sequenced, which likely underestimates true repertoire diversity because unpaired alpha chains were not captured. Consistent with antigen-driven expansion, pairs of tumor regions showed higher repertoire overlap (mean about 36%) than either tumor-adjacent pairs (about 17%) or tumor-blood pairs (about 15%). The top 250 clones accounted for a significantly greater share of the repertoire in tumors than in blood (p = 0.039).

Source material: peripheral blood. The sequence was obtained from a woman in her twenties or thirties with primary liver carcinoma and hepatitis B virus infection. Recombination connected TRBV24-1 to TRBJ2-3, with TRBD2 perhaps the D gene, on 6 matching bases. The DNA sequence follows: TGTGCCACCAGTGATTGGCCTAGCGATAACGGGGCAGATACGCAGTATTTT. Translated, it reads CATSDWPSDNGADTQYF.